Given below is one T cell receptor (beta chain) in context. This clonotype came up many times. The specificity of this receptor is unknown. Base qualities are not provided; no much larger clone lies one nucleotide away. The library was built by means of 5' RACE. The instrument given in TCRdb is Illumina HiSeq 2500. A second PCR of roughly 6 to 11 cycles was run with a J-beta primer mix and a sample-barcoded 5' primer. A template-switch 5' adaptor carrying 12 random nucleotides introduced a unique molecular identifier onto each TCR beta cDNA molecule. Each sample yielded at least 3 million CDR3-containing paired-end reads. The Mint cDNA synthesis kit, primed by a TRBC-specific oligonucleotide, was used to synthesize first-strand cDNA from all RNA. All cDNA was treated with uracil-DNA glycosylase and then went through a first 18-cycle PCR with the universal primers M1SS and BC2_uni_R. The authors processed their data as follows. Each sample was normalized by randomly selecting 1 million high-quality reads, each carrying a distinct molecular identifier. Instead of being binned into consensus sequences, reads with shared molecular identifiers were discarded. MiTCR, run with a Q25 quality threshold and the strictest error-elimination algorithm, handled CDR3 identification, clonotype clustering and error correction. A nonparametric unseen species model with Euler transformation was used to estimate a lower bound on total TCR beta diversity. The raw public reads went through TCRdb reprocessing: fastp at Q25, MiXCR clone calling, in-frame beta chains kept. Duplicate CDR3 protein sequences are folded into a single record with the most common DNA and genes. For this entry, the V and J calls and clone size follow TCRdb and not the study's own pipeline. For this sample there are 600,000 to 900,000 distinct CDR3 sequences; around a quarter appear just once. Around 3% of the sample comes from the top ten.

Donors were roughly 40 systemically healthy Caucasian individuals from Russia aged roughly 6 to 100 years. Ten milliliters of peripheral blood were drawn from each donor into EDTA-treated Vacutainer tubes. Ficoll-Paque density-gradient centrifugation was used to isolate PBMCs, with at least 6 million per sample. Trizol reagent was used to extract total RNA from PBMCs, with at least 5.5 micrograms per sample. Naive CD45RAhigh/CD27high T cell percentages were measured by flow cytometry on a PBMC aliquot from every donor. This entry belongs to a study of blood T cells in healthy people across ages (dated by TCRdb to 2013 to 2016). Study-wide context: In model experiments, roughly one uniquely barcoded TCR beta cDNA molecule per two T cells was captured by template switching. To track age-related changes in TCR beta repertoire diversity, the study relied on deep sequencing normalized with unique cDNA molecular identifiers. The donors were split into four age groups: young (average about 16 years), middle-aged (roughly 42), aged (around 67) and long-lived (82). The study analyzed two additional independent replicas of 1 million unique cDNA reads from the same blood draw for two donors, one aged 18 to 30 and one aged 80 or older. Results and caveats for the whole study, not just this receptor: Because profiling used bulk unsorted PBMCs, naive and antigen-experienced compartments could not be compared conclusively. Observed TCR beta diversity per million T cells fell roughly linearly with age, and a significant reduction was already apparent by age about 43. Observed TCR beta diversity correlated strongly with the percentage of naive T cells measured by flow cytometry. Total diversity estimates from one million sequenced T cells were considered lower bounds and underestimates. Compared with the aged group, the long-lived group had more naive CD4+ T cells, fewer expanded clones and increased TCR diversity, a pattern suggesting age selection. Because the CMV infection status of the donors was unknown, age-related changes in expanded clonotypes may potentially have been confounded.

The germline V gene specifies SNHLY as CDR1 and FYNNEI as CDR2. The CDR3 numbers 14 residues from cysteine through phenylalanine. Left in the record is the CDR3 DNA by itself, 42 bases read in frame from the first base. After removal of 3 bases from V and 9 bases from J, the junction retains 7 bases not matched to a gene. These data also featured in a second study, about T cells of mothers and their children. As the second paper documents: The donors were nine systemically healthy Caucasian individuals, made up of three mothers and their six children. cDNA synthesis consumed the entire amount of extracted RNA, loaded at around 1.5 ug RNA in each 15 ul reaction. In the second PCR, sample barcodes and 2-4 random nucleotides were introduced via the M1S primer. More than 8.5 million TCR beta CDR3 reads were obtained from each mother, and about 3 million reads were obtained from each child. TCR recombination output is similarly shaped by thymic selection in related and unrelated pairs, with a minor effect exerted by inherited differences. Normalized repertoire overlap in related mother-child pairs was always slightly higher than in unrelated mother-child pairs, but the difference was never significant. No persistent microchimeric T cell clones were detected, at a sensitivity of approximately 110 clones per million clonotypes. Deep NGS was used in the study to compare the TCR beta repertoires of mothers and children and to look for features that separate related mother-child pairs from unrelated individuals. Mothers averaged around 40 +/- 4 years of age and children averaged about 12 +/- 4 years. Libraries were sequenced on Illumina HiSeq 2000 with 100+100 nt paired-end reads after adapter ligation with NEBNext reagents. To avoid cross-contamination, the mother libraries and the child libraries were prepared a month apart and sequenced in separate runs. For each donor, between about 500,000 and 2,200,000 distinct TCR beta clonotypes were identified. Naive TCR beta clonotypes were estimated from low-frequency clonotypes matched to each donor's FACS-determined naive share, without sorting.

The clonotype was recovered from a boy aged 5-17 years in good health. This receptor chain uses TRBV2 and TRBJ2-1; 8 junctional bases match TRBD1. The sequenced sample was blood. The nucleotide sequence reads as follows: TGTGCCAGCAGTGAGACAGGGGTTAGGCTTGAGCAGTTCTTC. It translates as CASSETGVRLEQFF.